This is a list of T cell receptor beta chains from one sample in a study of T cell responses to AZD1222 COVID-19 vaccine. The protocol was immunoSEQ multiplex PCR, while the TCRdb copy is restricted to in-frame clones and leaves out a portion. The table records 200,000 or so clones, approximately 95% of them present only once. The sample was peripheral blood, taken 28 days after the second AZD1222 dose. These receptors were collected from an adult who received the AZD1222 COVID-19 vaccine. CDR3s include the opening cysteine and the closing phenylalanine or tryptophan. The D gene is left open where the match is weak.

J gene: TRBJ2-7; V gene: TRBV6-5; D gene: .; CDR3 protein: CASSYLSLGEQYF
J gene: TRBJ2-3; V gene: TRBV6-6; D gene: .; CDR3 protein: CASSGVDTQYF
J gene: TRBJ2-1; V gene: TRBV30; D gene: .; CDR3 protein: CAWSVRNEQFF
J gene: TRBJ2-5; V gene: TRBV15; D gene: .; CDR3 protein: CATSRDYGGTSQETQYF
J gene: TRBJ2-7; V gene: TRBV7-2; D gene: .; CDR3 protein: CASSLAWGDEQYF
J gene: TRBJ1-2; V gene: TRBV6-5; D gene: .; CDR3 protein: CASSYGGRQNYGYTF
J gene: TRBJ1-5; V gene: TRBV3-1/TRBV3-2; D gene: TRBD1; CDR3 protein: CASSQDRGLGNQPQHF
J gene: TRBJ1-2; V gene: TRBV30; D gene: .; CDR3 protein: CALDRTGYGYTF
J gene: TRBJ1-4; V gene: TRBV6-5; D gene: .; CDR3 protein: CASSYGPATNEKLFF
J gene: TRBJ1-4; V gene: TRBV27; D gene: .; CDR3 protein: CASSPYGTNEKLFF
J gene: TRBJ1-5; V gene: TRBV2; D gene: TRBD1; CDR3 protein: CASREGQGGMSQHF
J gene: TRBJ2-7; V gene: TRBV11-1; D gene: .; CDR3 protein: CASSLALRNYEQYF
J gene: TRBJ1-5; V gene: TRBV30; D gene: .; CDR3 protein: CAWSGDPNQPQHF
J gene: TRBJ1-4; V gene: TRBV6-5; D gene: .; CDR3 protein: CASMVWGNANEKLFF
J gene: TRBJ2-2; V gene: TRBV7-9; D gene: .; CDR3 protein: CASSLYRANTGELFF
J gene: TRBJ2-1; V gene: TRBV7-9; D gene: TRBD1; CDR3 protein: CASSLEGAGYEQFF
J gene: TRBJ1-2; V gene: TRBV27; D gene: .; CDR3 protein: CASSLLSNRPHNLGANYGYTF
J gene: TRBJ1-1; V gene: TRBV12-3/TRBV12-4; D gene: .; CDR3 protein: CASGYGSNTEAFF
J gene: TRBJ1-4; V gene: TRBV19; D gene: .; CDR3 protein: CASSIGGSVSEKLFF
J gene: TRBJ1-1; V gene: TRBV6-5; D gene: .; CDR3 protein: CASSIKPGNTEAFF
J gene: TRBJ1-2; V gene: TRBV6-6; D gene: .; CDR3 protein: CASNVGNYGYTF
J gene: TRBJ2-5; V gene: TRBV2; D gene: TRBD2; CDR3 protein: CASKKLAGSGTQYF
J gene: TRBJ2-3; V gene: TRBV5-1; D gene: TRBD1; CDR3 protein: CASSLTGQGITDTQYF
J gene: TRBJ1-2; V gene: TRBV4-2; D gene: .; CDR3 protein: CASSQPQGSNYGYTF
J gene: TRBJ2-5; V gene: TRBV6-1; D gene: TRBD1; CDR3 protein: CASSEGGTVFQETQYF
J gene: TRBJ2-7; V gene: TRBV11-2; D gene: .; CDR3 protein: CASSLDRPSYYEQYF
J gene: TRBJ1-4; V gene: TRBV6-5; D gene: .; CDR3 protein: CASSPGFEKLFF
J gene: TRBJ2-7; V gene: TRBV7-3; D gene: TRBD1; CDR3 protein: CASGTGLEQYF
J gene: TRBJ2-5; V gene: TRBV12-5; D gene: TRBD2; CDR3 protein: CASGLVQSGGQTQYF
J gene: TRBJ1-1; V gene: TRBV5-1; D gene: .; CDR3 protein: CASSLESGITEAFF
J gene: TRBJ2-3; V gene: TRBV5-1; D gene: .; CDR3 protein: CASSLRGAATDTQYF
J gene: TRBJ1-5; V gene: TRBV6-5; D gene: TRBD1; CDR3 protein: CASSYSRGRDQPQHF
J gene: TRBJ1-4; V gene: TRBV18; D gene: TRBD1; CDR3 protein: CASSLADRVTNEKLFF
J gene: TRBJ2-7; V gene: TRBV28; D gene: TRBD2; CDR3 protein: CASSLQGGGREQYF
J gene: TRBJ1-3; V gene: TRBV30; D gene: TRBD1; CDR3 protein: CAWRTGLGNTIYF